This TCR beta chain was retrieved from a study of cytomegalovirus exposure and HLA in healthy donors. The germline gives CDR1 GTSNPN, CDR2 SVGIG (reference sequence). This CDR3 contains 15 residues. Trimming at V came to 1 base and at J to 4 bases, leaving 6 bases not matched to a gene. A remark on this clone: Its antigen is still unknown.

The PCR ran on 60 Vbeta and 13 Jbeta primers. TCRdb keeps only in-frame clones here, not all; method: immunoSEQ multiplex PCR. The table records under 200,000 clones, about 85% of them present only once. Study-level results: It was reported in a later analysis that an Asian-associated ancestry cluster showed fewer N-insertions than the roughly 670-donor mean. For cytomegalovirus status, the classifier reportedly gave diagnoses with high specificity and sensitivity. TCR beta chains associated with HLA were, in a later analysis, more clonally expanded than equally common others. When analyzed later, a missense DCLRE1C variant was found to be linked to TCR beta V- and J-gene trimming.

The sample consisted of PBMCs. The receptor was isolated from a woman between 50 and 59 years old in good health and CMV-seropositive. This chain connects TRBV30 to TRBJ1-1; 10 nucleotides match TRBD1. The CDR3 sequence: CAWSGPGTGATEAFF. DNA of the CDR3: TGTGCCTGGAGTGGACCCGGGACAGGGGCCACTGAAGCTTTCTTT.